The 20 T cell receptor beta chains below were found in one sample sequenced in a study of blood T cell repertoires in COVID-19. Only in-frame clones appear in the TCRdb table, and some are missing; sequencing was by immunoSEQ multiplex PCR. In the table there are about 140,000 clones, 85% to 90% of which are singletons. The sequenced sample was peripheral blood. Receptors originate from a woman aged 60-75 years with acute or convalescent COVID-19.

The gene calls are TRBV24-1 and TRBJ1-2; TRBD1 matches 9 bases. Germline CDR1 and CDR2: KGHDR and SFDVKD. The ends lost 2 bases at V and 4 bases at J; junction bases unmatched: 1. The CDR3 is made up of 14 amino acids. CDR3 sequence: CATSDSGQGYGYTF. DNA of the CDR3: TGTGCCACCAGTGATTCGGGACAGGGCTATGGCTACACCTTC.

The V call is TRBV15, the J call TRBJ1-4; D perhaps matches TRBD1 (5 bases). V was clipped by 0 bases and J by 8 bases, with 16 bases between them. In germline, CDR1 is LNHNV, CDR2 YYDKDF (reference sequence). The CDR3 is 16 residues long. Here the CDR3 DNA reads TGTGCCACCAGCAGAGATGTGGGGACCGGGGGGGAAAAACTGTTTTTT. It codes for CATSRDVGTGGEKLFF.

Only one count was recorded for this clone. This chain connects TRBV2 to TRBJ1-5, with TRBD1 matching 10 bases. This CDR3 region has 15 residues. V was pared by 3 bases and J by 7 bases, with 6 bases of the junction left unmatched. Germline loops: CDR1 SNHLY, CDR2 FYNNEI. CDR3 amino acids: CASSDRGTGVQPQHF. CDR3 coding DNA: TGTGCCAGCAGTGATAGAGGGACAGGGGTGCAGCCCCAGCATTTT. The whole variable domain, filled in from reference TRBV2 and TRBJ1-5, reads EPEVTQTPSHQVTQMGQEVILRCVPISNHLYFYWYRQILGQKVEFLVSFYNNEISEKSEIFDDQFSVERPDGSNFTLKIRSTKLEDSAMYFCASSDRGTGVQPQHFGDGTRLSIL.

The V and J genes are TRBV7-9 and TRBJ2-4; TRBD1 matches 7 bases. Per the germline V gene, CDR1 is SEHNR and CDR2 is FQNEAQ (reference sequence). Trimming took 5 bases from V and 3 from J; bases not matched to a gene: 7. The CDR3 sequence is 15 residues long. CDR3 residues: CASSQTGWDKNIQYF. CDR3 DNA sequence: TGTGCCAGCAGCCAGACAGGGTGGGACAAAAACATTCAGTACTTC.

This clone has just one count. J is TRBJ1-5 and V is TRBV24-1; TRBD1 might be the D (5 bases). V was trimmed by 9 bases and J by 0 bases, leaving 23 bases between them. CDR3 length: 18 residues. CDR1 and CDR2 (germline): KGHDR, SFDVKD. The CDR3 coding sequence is TGTGCCACCCCGGGGGGTAGGTGCCCCGTCCGTAGCAATCAGCCCCAGCATTTT. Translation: CATPGGRCPVRSNQPQHF.

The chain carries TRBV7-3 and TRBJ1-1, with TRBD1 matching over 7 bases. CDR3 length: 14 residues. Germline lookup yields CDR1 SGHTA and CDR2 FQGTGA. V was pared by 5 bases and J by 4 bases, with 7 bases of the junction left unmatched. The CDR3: CASSPTGPGTEAFF. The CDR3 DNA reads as TGTGCCAGCAGCCCGACAGGGCCGGGCACTGAAGCTTTCTTT.

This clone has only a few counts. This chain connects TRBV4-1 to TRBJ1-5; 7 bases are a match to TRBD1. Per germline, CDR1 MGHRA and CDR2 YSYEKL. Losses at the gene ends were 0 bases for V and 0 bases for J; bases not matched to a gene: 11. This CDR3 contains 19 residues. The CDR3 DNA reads TGCGCCAGCAGCCAAGACCCGACAGGGAGTGGTTATAGCAATCAGCCCCAGCATTTT. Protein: CASSQDPTGSGYSNQPQHF.

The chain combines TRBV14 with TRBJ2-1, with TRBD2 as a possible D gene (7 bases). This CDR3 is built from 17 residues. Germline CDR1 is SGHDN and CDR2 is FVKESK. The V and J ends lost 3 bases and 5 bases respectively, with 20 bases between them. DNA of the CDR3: TGTGCCAGCAGCCAGGGCATGGGACGGGGGGCCCACAATGAGCAGTTCTTC. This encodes CASSQGMGRGAHNEQFF.

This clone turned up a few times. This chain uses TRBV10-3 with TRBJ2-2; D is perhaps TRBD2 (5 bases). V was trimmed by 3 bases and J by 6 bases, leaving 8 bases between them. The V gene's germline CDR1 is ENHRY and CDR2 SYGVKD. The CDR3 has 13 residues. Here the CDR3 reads CAISDRGSGELFF. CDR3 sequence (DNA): TGTGCCATCAGTGACCGGGGTTCCGGGGAGCTGTTTTTT.

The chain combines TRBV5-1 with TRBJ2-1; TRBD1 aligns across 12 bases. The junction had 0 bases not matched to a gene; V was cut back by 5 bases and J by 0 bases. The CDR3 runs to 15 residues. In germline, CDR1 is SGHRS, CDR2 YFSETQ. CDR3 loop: CASRGQGASYNEQFF. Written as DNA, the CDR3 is TGCGCCAGCAGGGGACAGGGGGCCTCCTACAATGAGCAGTTCTTC.

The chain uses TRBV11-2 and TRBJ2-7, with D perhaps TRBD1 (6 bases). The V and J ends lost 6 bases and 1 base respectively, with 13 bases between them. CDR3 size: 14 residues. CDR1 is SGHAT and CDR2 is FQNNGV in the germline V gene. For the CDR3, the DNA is TGTGCCAGCAGTCAACAGGGATTTTCCTACGAGCAGTACTTC. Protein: CASSQQGFSYEQYF.

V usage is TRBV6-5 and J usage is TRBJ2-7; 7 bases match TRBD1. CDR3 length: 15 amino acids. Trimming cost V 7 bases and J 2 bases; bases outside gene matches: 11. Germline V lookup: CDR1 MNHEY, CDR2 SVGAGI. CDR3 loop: CASTRALTGTYEQYF. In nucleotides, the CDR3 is TGTGCCAGCACTCGAGCGCTGACAGGGACCTACGAGCAGTACTTC.

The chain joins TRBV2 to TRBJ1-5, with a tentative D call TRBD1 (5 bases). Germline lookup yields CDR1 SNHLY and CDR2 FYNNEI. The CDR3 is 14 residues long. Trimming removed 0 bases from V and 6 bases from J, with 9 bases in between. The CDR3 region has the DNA TGTGCCAGCAGTGAAGCGTTGGGGCCTCAGCCCCAGCATTTT. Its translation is CASSEALGPQPQHF.

This CDR3 is CASRGTTNTEAFF. The CDR3, as DNA: TGTGCCAGCAGGGGGACAACGAACACTGAAGCTTTCTTT. The chain is built from TRBV12-3 or TRBV12-4 and TRBJ1-1; D possibly corresponds to TRBD1 (6 bases). CDR3 length equals 13 residues. Trimming stripped 6 bases from V and 1 base from J, with 9 bases between.

CDR3 residues: CAWSSRRDNQPQHF. The DNA of the CDR3 is TGTGCCTGGAGTTCCCGCCGGGATAATCAGCCCCAGCATTTT. This chain links TRBV30 with TRBJ1-5; no definite D call. CDR3 length: 14 amino acids. V gave up 2 bases and J gave up 4 bases, with 12 bases separating them. The V gene's germline CDR1 is GTSNPN and CDR2 SVGIG (reference sequence).

The CDR3 here is CASSLSAVNTEAFF. The CDR3 coding sequence is TGTGCCAGCAGCTTGAGTGCGGTTAACACTGAAGCTTTCTTT. The genes are TRBV7-3 and TRBJ1-1, with D hard to call. From germline, CDR1 is SGHTA and CDR2 FQGTGA. This CDR3 contains 14 residues. V was shortened by 3 bases and J by 2 bases, with 10 bases between the two germline ends.

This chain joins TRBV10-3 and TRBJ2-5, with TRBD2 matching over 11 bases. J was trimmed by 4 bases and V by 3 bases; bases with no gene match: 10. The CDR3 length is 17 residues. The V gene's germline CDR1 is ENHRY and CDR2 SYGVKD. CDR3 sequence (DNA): TGTGCCATCAGTGAAGCGGCTAGCGGGGGGAAGGGAGAGACCCAGTACTTC. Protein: CAISEAASGGKGETQYF.

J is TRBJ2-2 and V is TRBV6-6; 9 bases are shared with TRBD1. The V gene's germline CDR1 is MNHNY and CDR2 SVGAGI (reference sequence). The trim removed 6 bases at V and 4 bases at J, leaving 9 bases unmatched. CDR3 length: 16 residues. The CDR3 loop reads CASRSPGQGITGELFF. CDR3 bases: TGTGCCAGCAGATCCCCGGGACAGGGAATCACCGGGGAGCTGTTTTTT.

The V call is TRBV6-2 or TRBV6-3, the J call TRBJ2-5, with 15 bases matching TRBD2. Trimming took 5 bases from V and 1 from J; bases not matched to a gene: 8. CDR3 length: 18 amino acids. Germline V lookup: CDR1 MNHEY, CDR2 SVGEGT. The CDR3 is CASSKQPGLAGGQETQYF. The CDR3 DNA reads TGTGCCAGCAGTAAGCAGCCGGGACTAGCGGGGGGCCAAGAGACCCAGTACTTC.

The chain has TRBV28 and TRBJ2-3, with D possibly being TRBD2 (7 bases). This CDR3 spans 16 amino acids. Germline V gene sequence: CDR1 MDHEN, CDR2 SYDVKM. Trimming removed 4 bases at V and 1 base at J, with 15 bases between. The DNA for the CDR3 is TGTGCCAGCAGTTCCCCGTCGGGGGGCGGCACAGATACGCAGTATTTT. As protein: CASSSPSGGGTDTQYF. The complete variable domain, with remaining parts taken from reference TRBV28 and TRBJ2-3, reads DVKVTQSSRYLVKRTGEKVFLECVQDMDHENMFWYRQDPGLGLRLIYFSYDVKMKEKGDIPEGYSVSREKKERFSLILESASTNQTSMYLCASSSPSGGGTDTQYFGPGTRLTVL.